This entry lists 7 T cell receptor beta chains sequenced from one sample in a study of T cell responses to AZD1222 COVID-19 vaccine. Repertoires were generated with immunoSEQ multiplex PCR, while TCRdb's copy carries only in-frame clones and drops some. The data contain 95,000 to 150,000 clones, around 90% of them singletons. Material: peripheral blood, obtained on day 0 of AZD1222 vaccination. These receptors all come from an adult in good health.

This chain links TRBV6-5 with TRBJ1-1; D may be TRBD1 (6 bases). Germline values: CDR1 MNHEY, CDR2 SVGAGI. V was shortened by 6 bases and J by 5 bases, with 13 bases between the two germline ends. The length of the CDR3 is 13 residues. The CDR3 loop is CASSLRGRTEAFF. The DNA for the CDR3 is TGTGCCAGCAGCCTCAGGGGTAGGACTGAAGCTTTCTTT.

This CDR3 is CASSYGTANENIQYF. The CDR3 DNA follows: TGCGCCAGCAGCTACGGAACTGCCAACGAAAACATTCAGTACTTC. V and J are TRBV5-1 and TRBJ2-4; D remains ambiguous. V was cut by 3 bases and J by 5 bases, with 15 bases left in between. In germline, CDR1 is SGHRS, CDR2 YFSETQ. This CDR3 is built from 15 residues. The whole variable domain, filled in from reference TRBV5-1 and TRBJ2-4, reads KAGVTQTPRYLIKTRGQQVTLSCSPISGHRSVSWYQQTPGQGLQFLFEYFSETQRNKGNFPGRFSGRQFSNSRSEMNVSTLELGDSALYLCASSYGTANENIQYFGAGTRLSVL.

The V and J genes are TRBV18 and TRBJ1-5; 7 positions match TRBD1. The CDR3 totals 14 residues. The germline V gene has CDR1 KGHSH and CDR2 LQKENI. V gave up 3 bases and J gave up 6 bases; unmatched junction bases: 5. Written as DNA, the CDR3 is TGTGCCAGCTCACCCACAGGGGTAGGTCAGCCCCAGCATTTT. The encoded protein is CASSPTGVGQPQHF.

The V and J genes are TRBV4-3 and TRBJ2-3; D assignment may be TRBD1 or TRBD2 (6 bases each). Germline-derived CDR1 and CDR2 are LGHNA and YSLEER. This CDR3 is 15 amino acids long. The V gene lost 1 base and the J gene lost 4 bases, with 12 bases spanning the gap. CDR3 sequence: CASSQGGAGADTQYF. DNA for the CDR3: TGCGCCAGCAGCCAAGGGGGGGCCGGCGCAGATACGCAGTATTTT.

This sequence joins TRBV7-9 and TRBJ2-7, with D hard to call. V was cut by 5 bases and J by 3 bases, with 8 bases left in between. The germline gives CDR1 SEHNR, CDR2 FQNEAQ (reference sequence). CDR3 length equals 12 residues. The CDR3 DNA reads TGTGCCAGCAGCCCCGACAACTACGAGCAGTACTTC. Translation gives CASSPDNYEQYF.

V gene TRBV3-1 (or the pseudogene TRBV3-2) combines with J gene TRBJ2-1, with a tentative D call TRBD2 (6 bases). Trimming stripped 8 bases from V and 9 bases from J, with 14 bases between. Per germline, CDR1 LGHDT and CDR2 YNNKEL (reference sequence). CDR3 length: 12 residues. The CDR3 nucleotides read TGTGCCAGCGGAGGGCCGCAGGGTGAGCAGTTCTTC. It yields the protein CASGGPQGEQFF.

Concerning this clone: Its ends do not fully match the called genes, so a read error is possible. V usage is TRBV7-7 and J usage is TRBJ2-2; 11 bases map to TRBD2. Germline CDR1 and CDR2: SSHAT and FNYEAQ (reference sequence). This CDR3 region has 15 residues. The CDR3 sequence: CASSSSTSGAGELFF. Here the CDR3 DNA reads TGTGCTAGCAGCTCCTCGACTAGCGGGGCCGGGGAGCTGTTTTTT.